This TCR beta chain came from a study of T cells in Graves' hyperthyroidism and ophthalmopathy. RNA transcripts were the template for amplifying TCR beta CDR3 regions. The TCR CDR3 was amplified in a first-round RT-PCR using the HTBI primer set. TCRdb called the multiplex PCR reads again in MiXCR, with one record for every CDR3 protein. The sample yields more than 500,000 distinct CDR3 sequences, around 16% seen once. Germline loops: CDR1 MNHNY, CDR2 SVGAGI (reference sequence). The CDR3 is 15 amino acids. The V and J ends lost 1 base and 3 bases respectively, with 10 bases between them. This TCR was recovered from a woman aged 25 to 39 with Graves' ophthalmopathy. The material sequenced was blood. V is TRBV6-6 and J is TRBJ1-3; D ambiguous. CDR3 nucleotides: TGTGCCAGCAGTTACTTGGATTCTAGTGGAAACACCATATATTTT. As protein: CASSYLDSSGNTIYF.